The sample holds many counts of the clone carrying this T cell receptor (beta chain). TCRdb called clones again from the PCR reads with MiXCR. The sample holds 60,000 to 85,000 clones, less than 20% seen once. Trimming took off 4 bases at V and 2 bases at J, with 0 bases between the two ends. Per the germline V gene, CDR1 is SGHRS and CDR2 is YFSETQ. The CDR3 is 10 residues long. This sample is part of a study of metastatic and nonmetastatic thyroid tumors. Thyroid surgery was preceded by no treatment in any patient. The clonotype comes from a female donor with papillary thyroid cancer or a benign thyroid nodule (not recorded which). Some clones in this sample may be carry-over from other donors' samples. The sequenced material came from blood. The chain joins TRBV5-1 to TRBJ2-5; no clear D gene. In DNA, the CDR3 is TGCGCCAGCAGCCAAGAGACCCAGTACTTC. This encodes CASSQETQYF.